This record covers a single T cell receptor (beta chain). Its target is not known. MiXCR was run by TCRdb on the reads, yielding one entry per CDR3 protein. The repertoire consists of about 150,000 distinct CDR3 sequences, with 25% to 35% occurring once and the leading ten covering around half. This sample is part of a study of T cell repertoires in cytomegalovirus infection. Whole-study context: Public TCR beta signatures indicated both CMV infection and matching HLA type.

This receptor was identified in a human donor in good health (CMV status not recorded). Some clones in this sample may be carry-over from other donors' samples. Specimen: CD8+ T cells from cultured PBMCs, collected from culture after CMV antigen stimulation.

This CDR3 is CASTKGGLYNEQFF. CDR3 nucleotide sequence: TGTGCCAGCACCAAAGGAGGACTTTACAATGAGCAGTTCTTC. The V and J genes are TRBV7-6 and TRBJ2-1, with a possible D match to TRBD2 (5 bases). The CDR3 loop spans 14 amino acids. Trimming stripped 7 bases from V and 4 bases from J, with 14 bases between. The V gene's germline CDR1 is SGHVS and CDR2 FNYEAQ.